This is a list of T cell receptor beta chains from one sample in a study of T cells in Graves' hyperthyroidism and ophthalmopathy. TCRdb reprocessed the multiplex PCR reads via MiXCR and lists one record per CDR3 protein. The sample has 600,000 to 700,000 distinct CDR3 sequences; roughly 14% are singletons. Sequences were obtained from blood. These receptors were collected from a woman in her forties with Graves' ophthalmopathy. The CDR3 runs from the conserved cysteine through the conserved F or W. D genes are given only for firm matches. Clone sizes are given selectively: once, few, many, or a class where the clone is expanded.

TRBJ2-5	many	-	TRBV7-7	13	CASSLDSLRTQYF	TGTGCTAGCAGCTTAGACTCCCTTCGGACCCAGTACTTC
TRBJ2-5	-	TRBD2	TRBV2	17	CASSGWRSSGPQETQYF	TGTGCCAGCAGTGGTTGGAGGAGTAGCGGGCCACAAGAGACCCAGTACTTC
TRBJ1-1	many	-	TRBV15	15	CATSRENRDHTEAFF	TGTGCCACCAGCAGAGAAAACAGGGATCACACTGAAGCTTTCTTT
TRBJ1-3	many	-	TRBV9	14	CASSVGVFGNTIYF	TGTGCCAGCAGCGTAGGCGTGTTTGGAAACACCATATATTTT
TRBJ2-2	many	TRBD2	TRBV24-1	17	CATSDLKASGSTGELFF	TGTGCCACCAGTGATTTGAAGGCTAGCGGGAGCACCGGGGAGCTGTTTTTT
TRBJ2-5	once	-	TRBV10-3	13	CAISPVGQETQYF	TGTGCCATCAGCCCGGTCGGGCAAGAGACCCAGTACTTC
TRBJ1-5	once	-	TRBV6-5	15	CASSYSGVFNQPQHF	TGTGCCAGCAGTTACTCGGGGGTTTTCAATCAGCCCCAGCATTTT
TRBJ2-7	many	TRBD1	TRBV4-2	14	CASSHQTGIYEQYF	TGTGCCAGCAGCCACCAGACAGGGATATACGAGCAGTACTTC
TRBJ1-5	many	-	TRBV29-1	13	CSVDQGEGQPQHF	TGCAGCGTTGATCAGGGCGAGGGTCAGCCCCAGCATTTT
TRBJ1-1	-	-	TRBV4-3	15	CASSQDRQLNTEAFF	TGCGCCAGCAGCCAAGACCGGCAGTTGAACACTGAAGCTTTCTTT
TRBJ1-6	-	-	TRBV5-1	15	CASSPRDPGRSPLHF	TGCGCCAGCAGCCCCCGGGACCCTGGGAGATCACCCCTCCACTTT
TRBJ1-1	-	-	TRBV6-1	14	CASSKTRMNTEAFF	TGTGCCAGCAGTAAAACGAGGATGAACACTGAAGCTTTCTTT
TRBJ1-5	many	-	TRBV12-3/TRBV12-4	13	CASSLLGSQPQHF	TGTGCCAGCAGTTTGTTAGGCAGCCAGCCCCAGCATTTT
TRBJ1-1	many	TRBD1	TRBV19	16	CASSTPDRGSYTEAFF	TGTGCCAGTAGTACCCCGGACAGGGGATCATACACTGAAGCTTTCTTT
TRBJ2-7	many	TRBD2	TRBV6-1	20	CASSEVSPGLAGVLSYEQYF	TGTGCCAGCAGTGAGGTTTCTCCGGGACTAGCGGGGGTACTTAGCTACGAGCAGTACTTC
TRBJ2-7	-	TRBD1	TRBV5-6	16	CASSLAGTGGAYEQYF	TGTGCCAGCAGCTTGGCCGGGACAGGGGGCGCCTACGAGCAGTACTTC
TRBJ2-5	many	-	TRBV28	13	CASSPRTARDEYF	TGTGCCAGCAGTCCCAGGACAGCAAGAGACGAGTACTTC
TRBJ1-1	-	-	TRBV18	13	CASSVNPDTEASF	TGTGCCAGCTCCGTTAATCCAGACACTGAAGCTTCCTTT
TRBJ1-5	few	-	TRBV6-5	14	CASSYNRVNQPQHF	TGTGCCAGCAGTTACAATAGGGTCAATCAGCCCCAGCATTTT
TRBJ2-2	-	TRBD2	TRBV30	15	CAWSGGAGSTGELFF	TGTGCCTGGAGCGGGGGGGCGGGAAGCACCGGGGAGCTGTTTTTT
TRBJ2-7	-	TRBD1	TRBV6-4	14	CASSTNTGVYEQYF	TGTGCCAGCAGCACCAATACAGGGGTCTACGAGCAGTACTTC
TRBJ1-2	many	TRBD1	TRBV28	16	CASSLRGGTAGYGYTF	TGTGCCAGCAGTTTAAGGGGGGGGACAGCCGGCTATGGCTACACCTTC
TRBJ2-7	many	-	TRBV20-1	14	CSARKTQGTYEQYF	TGCAGTGCTAGAAAGACCCAGGGGACCTACGAGCAGTACTTC
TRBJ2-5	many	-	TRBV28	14	CASTQSSGIETQYF	TGTGCCAGCACCCAAAGCTCGGGGATTGAGACCCAGTACTTC
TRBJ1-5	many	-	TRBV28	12	CASSHQGKPQHF	TGTGCCAGCAGTCACCAGGGGAAGCCCCAGCATTTT
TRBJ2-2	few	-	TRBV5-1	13	CASSPDSTGELFF	TGCGCCAGCAGCCCTGACTCTACCGGGGAGCTGTTTTTT
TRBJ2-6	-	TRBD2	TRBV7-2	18	CASSLRLAGTSGANVLTF	TGTGCCAGCAGCTTACGGCTAGCGGGGACCTCTGGGGCCAACGTCCTGACTTTC
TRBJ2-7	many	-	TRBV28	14	CASSLSVSGYEQYF	TGTGCCAGCAGTTTATCGGTCTCGGGTTACGAGCAGTACTTC
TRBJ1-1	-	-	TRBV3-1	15	CASSQVKPLGGKAFF	TGTGCCAGCAGCCAAGTGAAACCTTTGGGCGGAAAAGCTTTCTTT
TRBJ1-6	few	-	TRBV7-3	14	CASSLGSVNSPLHF	TGTGCCAGCAGCTTAGGAAGTGTTAATTCACCCCTCCACTTT
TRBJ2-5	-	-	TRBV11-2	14	CASSSLTERGTQYF	TGTGCCAGCAGCTCCCTGACCGAGCGTGGGACCCAGTACTTC
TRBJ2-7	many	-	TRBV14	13	CASSQEFQAEQYF	TGTGCCAGCAGCCAAGAATTCCAGGCCGAGCAGTACTTC
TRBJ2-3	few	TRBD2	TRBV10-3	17	CAISGWTSGTFSDTQYF	TGTGCCATCAGTGGATGGACTAGCGGGACATTCTCTGATACGCAGTATTTT
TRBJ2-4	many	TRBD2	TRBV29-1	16	CSVKPGLARAKNIQYF	TGCAGCGTTAAGCCTGGACTAGCGAGAGCCAAAAACATTCAGTACTTC
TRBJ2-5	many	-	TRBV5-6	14	CASGRGLGRETQYF	TGTGCCAGCGGACGAGGGCTGGGCCGGGAGACCCAGTACTTC
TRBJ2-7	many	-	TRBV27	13	CASSYQTAYEQYF	TGTGCCAGCAGTTACCAGACGGCCTACGAGCAGTACTTC